The sequence of this TCR beta chain was determined in a study of a mutant IDH1 vaccine in newly diagnosed glioma. Overall study context: Patients previously underwent radiotherapy, temozolomide, or both, and most underwent both.

The assay was immunoSEQ multiplex PCR, and TCRdb's table has in-frame clones only and misses some. Found here are 60,000 to 65,000 clones, 80% to 90% of them singletons; the top ten hold about 4.6%. Turning to this clone: Its target is not known.

The time point denotes: week 35, safety follow-up. In every dose of vaccine, 300 ug of mutant IDH1 20-mer peptide was given alongside topical imiquimod. The CDR3 is 15 amino acids. V lost 0 bases and J 5 bases, leaving 13 bases between the germline ends. CDR1 is SGHDN and CDR2 is FVKESK in the germline V gene. The sequence came from a man younger than 40 with glioma. The gene calls are TRBV14 and TRBJ2-5; D is perhaps TRBD1 or TRBD2 (6 bases each). Sample: PBMCs, taken from a glioma patient whose treatment included an IDH1 peptide vaccine. This CDR3 reads CASSQDWGAGETQYF. CDR3 nucleotide sequence: TGTGCCAGCAGCCAAGACTGGGGGGCCGGGGAGACCCAGTACTTC.